The 2 T cell receptor beta chains in this list originate from one sample, sequenced in a study of response to subunit inactivated influenza vaccine. TCRdb re-analysed the RT-PCR reads in MiXCR, keeping a single row per CDR3 protein. The sample lists more than 450,000 distinct CDR3 sequences, roughly 8.2% seen once, with 10% to 15% in the top ten. Material: PBMCs from blood, obtained around 25 months after vaccination. All receptors derive from a man between 50 and 70 years old who received an inactivated influenza vaccine.

The chain recombines TRBV5-1 with TRBJ1-4, with a weak D call TRBD1 (5 bases). This CDR3 contains 15 residues. Germline CDR1 reads SGHRS; CDR2 reads YFSETQ. Trimming removed 5 bases from V and 5 bases from J, with 16 bases in between. Here the CDR3 DNA reads TGCGCCAGCAGAGAAACCGGGACGGTGAATGAAAAACTGTTTTTT. Its translation is CASRETGTVNEKLFF.

The sample holds a few counts of this clonotype. This chain joins TRBV2 and TRBJ1-1; 7 nucleotides agree with TRBD1. The V and J ends lost 6 bases and 6 bases, in that order; junction bases with no gene match: 7. The CDR3 has 13 amino acids. Germline V gives CDR1 SNHLY, CDR2 FYNNEI. The CDR3 DNA sequence: TGTGCCAGCAGCGCAGGGGGTCTCGCTGAAGCTTTCTTT. Translation gives CASSAGGLAEAFF.